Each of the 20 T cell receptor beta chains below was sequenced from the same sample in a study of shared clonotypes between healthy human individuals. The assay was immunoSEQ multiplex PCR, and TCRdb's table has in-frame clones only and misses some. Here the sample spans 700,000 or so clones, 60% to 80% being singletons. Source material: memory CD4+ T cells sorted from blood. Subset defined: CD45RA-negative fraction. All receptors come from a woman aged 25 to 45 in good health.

CDR3 amino acids: CASSESVWSSYNEQFF. The CDR3 DNA is TGCGCCAGCAGTGAGTCAGTCTGGAGCTCCTACAATGAGCAGTTCTTC. The chain has TRBV10-2 and TRBJ2-1; D unresolved. The CDR3 runs 16 residues. V shed 0 bases and J shed 0 bases, with 9 bases lying between them. Germline V CDR1 and CDR2: WSHSY, SAAADI.

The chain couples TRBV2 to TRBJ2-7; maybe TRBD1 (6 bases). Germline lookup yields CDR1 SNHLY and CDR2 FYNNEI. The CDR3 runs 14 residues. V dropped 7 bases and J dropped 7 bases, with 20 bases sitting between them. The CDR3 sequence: CASIITRGSGEQYF. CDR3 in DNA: TGTGCCAGCATCATAACAAGGGGGTCGGGGGAGCAGTACTTC.

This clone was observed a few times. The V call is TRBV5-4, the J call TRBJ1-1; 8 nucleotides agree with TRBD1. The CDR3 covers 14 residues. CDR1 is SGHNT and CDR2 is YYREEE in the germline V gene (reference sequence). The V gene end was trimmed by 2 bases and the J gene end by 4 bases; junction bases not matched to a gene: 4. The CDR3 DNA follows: TGTGCCAGCAGCTTTCTTACAGGGGGCACTGAAGCTTTCTTT. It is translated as CASSFLTGGTEAFF. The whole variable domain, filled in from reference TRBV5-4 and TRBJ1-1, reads ETGVTQSPTHLIKTRGQQVTLRCSSQSGHNTVSWYQQALGQGPQFIFQYYREEENGRGNFPPRFSGLQFPNYSSELNVNALELDDSALYLCASSFLTGGTEAFFGQGTRLTVV.

CDR3 sequence: CASSLDQGRPYGYTF. CDR3 DNA: TGTGCCAGCAGCTTGGACCAGGGTAGACCCTATGGCTACACCTTC. The rearrangement uses TRBV5-4 and TRBJ1-2; tentatively, D is TRBD1 (5 bases). The CDR3 covers 15 residues. The V end lost 0 bases, the J end lost 4 bases, and 13 bases lay between the germline ends. Germline V gives CDR1 SGHNT, CDR2 YYREEE (reference sequence).

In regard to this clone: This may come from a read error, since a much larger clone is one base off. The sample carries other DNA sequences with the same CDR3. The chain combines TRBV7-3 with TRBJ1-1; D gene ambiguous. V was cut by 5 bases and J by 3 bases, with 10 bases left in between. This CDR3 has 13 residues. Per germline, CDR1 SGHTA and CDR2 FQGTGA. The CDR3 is CASSPQRDTEAFF. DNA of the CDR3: TGTGCCAGCAGCCCACAGAGGGACACTGAAGCTTTCTTT.

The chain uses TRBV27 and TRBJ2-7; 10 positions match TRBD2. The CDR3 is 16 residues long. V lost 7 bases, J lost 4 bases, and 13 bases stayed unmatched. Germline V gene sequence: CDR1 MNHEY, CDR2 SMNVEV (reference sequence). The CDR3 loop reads CASTRGAASGRYEQYF. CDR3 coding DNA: TGTGCCAGCACCCGAGGGGCGGCTAGCGGGAGATACGAGCAGTACTTC.

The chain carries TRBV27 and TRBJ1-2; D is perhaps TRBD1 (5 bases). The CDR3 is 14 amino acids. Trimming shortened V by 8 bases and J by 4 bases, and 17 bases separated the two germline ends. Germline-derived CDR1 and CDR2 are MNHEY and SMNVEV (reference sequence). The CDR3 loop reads CASGRLDSAYGYTF. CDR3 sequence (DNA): TGTGCCAGCGGCCGGCTCGACAGTGCCTATGGCTACACCTTC.

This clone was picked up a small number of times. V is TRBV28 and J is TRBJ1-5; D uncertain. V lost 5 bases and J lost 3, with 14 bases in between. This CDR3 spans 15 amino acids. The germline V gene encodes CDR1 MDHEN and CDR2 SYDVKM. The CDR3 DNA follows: TGTGCCAGCAGTGCCCTTAAGGCACCCAATCAGCCCCAGCATTTT. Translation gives CASSALKAPNQPQHF.

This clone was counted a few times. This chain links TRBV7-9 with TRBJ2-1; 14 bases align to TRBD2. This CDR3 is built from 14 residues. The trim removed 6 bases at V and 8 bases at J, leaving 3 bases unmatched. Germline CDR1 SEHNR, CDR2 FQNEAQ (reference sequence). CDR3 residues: CASRGLAGGYEQFF. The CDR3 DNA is TGTGCCAGCAGAGGACTAGCGGGAGGTTATGAGCAGTTCTTC.

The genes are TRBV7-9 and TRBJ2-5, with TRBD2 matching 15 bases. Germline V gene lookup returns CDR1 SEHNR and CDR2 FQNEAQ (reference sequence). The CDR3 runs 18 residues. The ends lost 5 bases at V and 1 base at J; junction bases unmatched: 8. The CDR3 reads CASSLGLAGGPAQETQYF. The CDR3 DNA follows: TGTGCCAGCAGCCTAGGACTAGCGGGAGGGCCGGCCCAAGAGACCCAGTACTTC.

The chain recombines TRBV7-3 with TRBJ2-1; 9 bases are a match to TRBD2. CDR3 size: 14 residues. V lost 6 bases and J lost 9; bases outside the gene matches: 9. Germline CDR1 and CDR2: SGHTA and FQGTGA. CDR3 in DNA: TGTGCCAGCAGTCTGGCGGGAGGGCGTACTGAGCAGTTCTTC. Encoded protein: CASSLAGGRTEQFF. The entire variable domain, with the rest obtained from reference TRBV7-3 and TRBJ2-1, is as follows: GAGVSQTPSNKVTEKGKYVELRCDPISGHTALYWYRQSLGQGPEFLIYFQGTGAADDSGLPNDRFFAVRPEGSVSTLKIQRTERGDSAVYLCASSLAGGRTEQFFGPGTRLTVL.

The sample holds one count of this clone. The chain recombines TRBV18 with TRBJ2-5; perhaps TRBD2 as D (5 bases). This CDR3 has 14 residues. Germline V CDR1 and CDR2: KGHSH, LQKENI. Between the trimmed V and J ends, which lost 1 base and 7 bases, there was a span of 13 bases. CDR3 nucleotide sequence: TGTGCCAGCTCACCACGGGGAGTGGACGGGACCCAGTACTTC. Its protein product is CASSPRGVDGTQYF.

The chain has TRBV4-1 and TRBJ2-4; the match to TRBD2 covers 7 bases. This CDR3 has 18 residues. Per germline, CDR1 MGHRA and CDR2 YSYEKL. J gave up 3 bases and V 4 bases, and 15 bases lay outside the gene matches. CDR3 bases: TGCGCCAGCAGCCCCGGTTTTCAGGGAGGGAGAAGCAAAAACATTCAGTACTTC. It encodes CASSPGFQGGRSKNIQYF.

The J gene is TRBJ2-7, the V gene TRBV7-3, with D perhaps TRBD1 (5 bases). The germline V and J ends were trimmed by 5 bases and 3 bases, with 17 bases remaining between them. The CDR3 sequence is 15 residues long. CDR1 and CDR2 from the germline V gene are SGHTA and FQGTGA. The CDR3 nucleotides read TGTGCCAGCAGCCCCGGGCAGGGCCTTTTCTACGAGCAGTACTTC. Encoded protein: CASSPGQGLFYEQYF.

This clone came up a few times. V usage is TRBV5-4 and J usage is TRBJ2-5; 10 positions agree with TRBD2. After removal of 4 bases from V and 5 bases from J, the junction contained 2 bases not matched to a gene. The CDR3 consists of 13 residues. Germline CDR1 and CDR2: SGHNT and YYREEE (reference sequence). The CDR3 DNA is TGTGCCAGCAGCCTTAGCGGGAGGGAGACCCAGTACTTC. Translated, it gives CASSLSGRETQYF. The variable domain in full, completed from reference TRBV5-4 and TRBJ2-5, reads ETGVTQSPTHLIKTRGQQVTLRCSSQSGHNTVSWYQQALGQGPQFIFQYYREEENGRGNFPPRFSGLQFPNYSSELNVNALELDDSALYLCASSLSGRETQYFGPGTRLLVL.

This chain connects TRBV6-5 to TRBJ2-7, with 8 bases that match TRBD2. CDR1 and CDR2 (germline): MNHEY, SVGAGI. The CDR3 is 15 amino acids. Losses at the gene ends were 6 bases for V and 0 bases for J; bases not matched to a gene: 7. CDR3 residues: CASRQTSGVSYEQYF. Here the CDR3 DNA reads TGTGCCAGCAGGCAAACTAGCGGAGTCTCCTACGAGCAGTACTTC.

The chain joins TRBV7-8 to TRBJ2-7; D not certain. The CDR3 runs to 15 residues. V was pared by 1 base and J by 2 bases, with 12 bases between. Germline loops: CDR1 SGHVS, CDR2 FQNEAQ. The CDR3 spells CASSLVYPDPYEQYF. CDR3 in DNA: TGTGCCAGCAGCTTAGTATACCCCGATCCCTACGAGCAGTACTTC. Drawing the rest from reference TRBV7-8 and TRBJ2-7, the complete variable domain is GAGVSQSPRYKVAKRGQDVALRCDPISGHVSLFWYQQALGQGPEFLTYFQNEAQLDKSGLPSDRFFAERPEGSVSTLKIQRTQQEDSAVYLCASSLVYPDPYEQYFGPGTRLTVT.

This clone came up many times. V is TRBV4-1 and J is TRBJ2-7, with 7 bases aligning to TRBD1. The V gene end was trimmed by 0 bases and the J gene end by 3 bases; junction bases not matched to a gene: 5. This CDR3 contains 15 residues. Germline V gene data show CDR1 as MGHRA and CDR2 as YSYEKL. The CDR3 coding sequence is TGCGCCAGCAGCCAAGATGACAGGGAAGGCTACGAGCAGTACTTC. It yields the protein CASSQDDREGYEQYF.

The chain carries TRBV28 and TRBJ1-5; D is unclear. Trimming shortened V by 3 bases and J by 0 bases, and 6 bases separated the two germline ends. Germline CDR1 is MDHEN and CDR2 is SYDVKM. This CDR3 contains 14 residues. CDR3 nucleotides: TGTGCCAGCAGTTTGGGAGATAGCAATCAGCCCCAGCATTTT. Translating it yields CASSLGDSNQPQHF.

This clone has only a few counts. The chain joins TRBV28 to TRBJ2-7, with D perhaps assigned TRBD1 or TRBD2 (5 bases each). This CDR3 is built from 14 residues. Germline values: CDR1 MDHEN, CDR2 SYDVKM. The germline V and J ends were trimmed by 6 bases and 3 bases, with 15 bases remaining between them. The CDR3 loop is CASRPPGRLYEQYF. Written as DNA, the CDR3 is TGTGCCAGCAGACCCCCGGGACGACTCTACGAGCAGTACTTC.